This T cell receptor beta chain appears in the sequencing data of a study of blood T cell repertoires in COVID-19. Study information: Collection of acute and convalescent COVID-19 samples took place in the United States, Italy and Spain. The cDNA or gDNA used as material had been derived from T cells, B-cell-depleted T cells, or PBMCs.

Authors' data handling: How many nucleated cells were present was estimated from reference gene primer amplification. Here immunoSEQ multiplex PCR was the method, and the copy in TCRdb shows in-frame clones only, minus some. V and J calls and clone size are those listed in that table; D and trimming were worked out from the DNA. The sample has over 100,000 clones, 84% seen once. Trimming cost V 0 bases and J 0 bases, with 5 bases left between them. This CDR3 is built from 14 residues. Germline CDR1 reads SGHRS; CDR2 reads YFSETQ. This sequence joins TRBV5-1 and TRBJ2-3; D not certain. The sample comprised peripheral blood. This TCR was recovered from a woman aged 50 to 60 with acute or convalescent COVID-19. The CDR3 sequence is CASSLATSTDTQYF. The CDR3 nucleotides are TGCGCCAGCAGCTTGGCCACTAGCACAGATACGCAGTATTTT.